The 5 T cell receptor beta chains listed next were all sequenced from one sample in a study of early T cells in non-severe SARS-CoV-2 infection. Via MiXCR, TCRdb re-called the 5' RACE reads, giving one row per CDR3 protein. The sample records approximately 46,000 distinct CDR3 sequences, about 9.3% being singletons. Sequences were obtained from whole blood. These receptors all come from an adult who was a healthcare worker with PCR-confirmed SARS-CoV-2 infection or an uninfected control (not recorded which).

There are many counts of this clonotype. The chain uses TRBV7-8 and TRBJ2-3, with 13 bases identical to TRBD2. Trimming at V came to 4 bases and at J to 1 base, leaving 14 bases not matched to a gene. Germline CDR1 reads SGHVS; CDR2 reads FQNEAQ. This CDR3 comprises 20 residues. Here the CDR3 DNA reads TGTGCCAGCAGCTCCTGGACTAGCGGGAGATCAACCCCCCGCACAGATACGCAGTATTTT. As protein: CASSSWTSGRSTPRTDTQYF.

This clonotype has ten or more counts. The V gene is TRBV7-8, the J gene TRBJ1-3; 10 nucleotides match TRBD1. This CDR3 spans 15 amino acids. Germline V gene data show CDR1 as SGHVS and CDR2 as FQNEAQ. The V segment lost 5 bases and the J segment 2 bases; nucleotides outside the gene matches: 3. This CDR3 is CASSRGQGAGNTIYF. In DNA form, the CDR3 reads TGTGCCAGCAGCCGAGGACAGGGGGCTGGAAACACCATATATTTT.

This clonotype was detected many times. The rearrangement uses TRBV30 and TRBJ1-2; a weak D match, TRBD1 (5 bases). The CDR3 length is 11 residues. CDR1 is GTSNPN, CDR2 SVGIG, per germline (reference sequence). The ends were cut back, 3 bases at V and 11 bases at J, with 13 bases in the middle. CDR3 nucleotide sequence: TGTGCCTGGAGCGAGGACATCCGGTACACCTTC. Amino acids: CAWSEDIRYTF.

CDR3 in DNA: TGTGCCAGCAGTTACCGGACGGGAGGGCCTTACGAGCAGTTCTTC. Amino acid sequence: CASSYRTGGPYEQFF. This chain connects TRBV6-2 or TRBV6-3 to TRBJ2-1; 8 bases match TRBD2. J was trimmed by 10 bases and V by 2 bases; bases with no gene match: 10. Per the germline V gene, CDR1 is MNHEY and CDR2 is SVGEGT. The CDR3 spans 15 residues.

The chain links TRBV27 to TRBJ1-5, with no clear D. Germline V gene data show CDR1 as MNHEY and CDR2 as SMNVEV (reference sequence). Trimming stripped 1 base from V and 2 bases from J, with 12 bases between. This CDR3 spans 16 amino acids. The CDR3 sequence: CASSLLGRRGNQPQHF. In nucleotides, the CDR3 is TGTGCCAGCAGTTTATTGGGCAGGCGAGGCAATCAGCCCCAGCATTTT.